One sample yielded the 31 T cell receptor beta chains listed below, sequenced in a study of OX40 agonist ivuxolimab in advanced cancers. The repertoire was sequenced with immunoSEQ multiplex PCR; TCRdb's copy has only in-frame clones and lacks some. The sample includes 75,000 to 80,000 clones, 85% seen only once; the top ten take roughly 1.9%. The input for sequencing was CD4+ or CD8+ T cells sorted from blood, taken in a trial of the OX40 agonist ivuxolimab. The receptors come from an adult with an advanced solid tumor such as melanoma, head and neck, liver or kidney cancer.

This sequence joins TRBV7-6 and TRBJ2-7, with D perhaps given as TRBD1 or TRBD2 (5 bases each). CDR3 length: 13 amino acids. The germline V gene has CDR1 SGHVS and CDR2 FNYEAQ. V lost 5 bases, J lost 3 bases, and 11 bases lay in between. CDR3: CASSRGTIYEQYF. The CDR3 nucleotides are TGTGCCAGCAGCCGAGGGACCATCTACGAGCAGTACTTC.

The chain joins TRBV27 to TRBJ2-5, with D perhaps matching TRBD2 (5 bases). This CDR3 comprises 14 residues. V was pared by 5 bases and J by 5 bases, with 15 bases between. Germline values: CDR1 MNHEY, CDR2 SMNVEV (reference sequence). The CDR3 sequence: CASSTPGSGETQYF. CDR3 DNA: TGTGCCAGCAGTACTCCGGGATCGGGTGAGACCCAGTACTTC.

This rearrangement joins TRBV19 to TRBJ2-2; TRBD2 matches 7 bases. The V gene end was trimmed by 5 bases and the J gene end by 9 bases; junction bases not matched to a gene: 9. CDR3 length equals 14 residues. Germline V gene data show CDR1 as LNHDA and CDR2 as SQIVND (reference sequence). CDR3 nucleotides: TGTGCCAGTAGTCCGGGACTACCCCCAAGGGAGCTGTTTTTT. Protein product: CASSPGLPPRELFF.

This clone showed up just once. The chain links TRBV7-2 to TRBJ2-4, with D perhaps matching TRBD1 (6 bases). The V end was cut by 5 bases, the J end by 0 bases, with 17 bases between. This CDR3 is 17 amino acids long. The germline gives CDR1 SGHTA, CDR2 FQGNSA. In nucleotides, the CDR3 is TGTGCCAGCAGCCCCGCAGGGGTCGCCTTAGCCAAAAACATTCAGTACTTC. Its protein is CASSPAGVALAKNIQYF.

V usage is TRBV5-1 and J usage is TRBJ1-1, with 8 positions matching TRBD1. The V and J ends lost 2 bases and 5 bases, in that order; junction bases with no gene match: 5. CDR3 length: 14 residues. Germline lookup yields CDR1 SGHRS and CDR2 YFSETQ. The CDR3 loop reads CASSLTGGSTEAFF. The CDR3 region has the DNA TGCGCCAGCAGCTTAACAGGGGGGAGTACTGAAGCTTTCTTT.

J is TRBJ2-3 and V is TRBV28, with D possibly TRBD1 on 5 matching bases. This CDR3 comprises 12 residues. CDR1 and CDR2 from the germline V gene are MDHEN and SYDVKM. V lost 4 bases, J lost 5 bases, and 7 bases lay in between. The CDR3: CASSSQGDTQYF. CDR3 nucleotides: TGTGCCAGCAGTTCTCAGGGAGATACGCAGTATTTT.

The genes are TRBV5-1 and TRBJ2-5; a possible D gene is TRBD2 (6 bases). Looked up from germline, CDR1 is SGHRS and CDR2 is YFSETQ. This CDR3 region has 18 residues. V was clipped by 0 bases and J by 4 bases, with 22 bases between them. The CDR3 nucleotides read TGCGCCAGCAGCTTGGGGCCCAGGGAGGTTGGCACAACAGAGACCCAGTACTTC. Encoded protein: CASSLGPREVGTTETQYF.

The CDR3 coding sequence is TGCGCCAGCAGCACCCTAGGGAGGGGTAGAAGTAATTCACCCCTCCACTTT. Its translation: CASSTLGRGRSNSPLHF. This rearrangement joins TRBV5-1 to TRBJ1-6; tentative D call: TRBD1 (5 bases). V lost 4 bases and J lost 6, with 20 bases in between. Germline loops: CDR1 SGHRS, CDR2 YFSETQ. This CDR3 spans 17 amino acids.

The chain is built from TRBV5-1 and TRBJ2-1, with 12 bases fitting TRBD2. This CDR3 region has 18 residues. The germline V gene encodes CDR1 SGHRS and CDR2 YFSETQ. After removal of 4 bases from V and 2 bases from J, the junction contained 10 bases not matched to a gene. This CDR3 reads CASSPRLAGALPYNEQFF. The DNA of the CDR3 is TGCGCCAGCAGCCCGAGACTAGCGGGGGCACTTCCCTACAATGAGCAGTTCTTC.

This clone appeared once. The V gene is TRBV15, the J gene TRBJ2-1; 9 bases fit TRBD1. J gave up 9 bases and V 1 base, and 16 bases lay outside the gene matches. Germline CDR1 and CDR2: LNHNV and YYDKDF (reference sequence). The length of the CDR3 is 18 residues. The CDR3 DNA reads TGTGCCACCAGCAGAGGCCGGGACAGGGCTTTAACCGGGGGTGAGCAGTTCTTC. This translates into CATSRGRDRALTGGEQFF.

The chain links TRBV5-6 to TRBJ1-1; TRBD1 agrees at 7 bases. V trimming: 4 bases; J trimming: 4 bases; junction bases outside the gene matches: 16. Germline-derived CDR1 and CDR2 are SGHDT and YYEEEE. The CDR3 sequence is 17 residues long. The CDR3 sequence: CASSPQVDRRWSTEAFF. CDR3 DNA sequence: TGTGCCAGCAGCCCCCAGGTGGACAGGCGATGGAGCACTGAAGCTTTCTTT.

In DNA, the CDR3 is TGTGCCAGCAAAGAGAGGGAGTCAAGCACTGAAGCTTTCTTT. It codes for CASKERESSTEAFF. The chain links TRBV7-6 to TRBJ1-1, with D hard to call. Germline CDR1 and CDR2: SGHVS and FNYEAQ. V lost 7 bases and J 4 bases, leaving 16 bases between the germline ends. The CDR3 spans 14 residues.

The J gene is TRBJ1-4, the V gene TRBV2; D gene unclear. The V end lost 4 bases, the J end lost 8 bases, and 20 bases lay between the germline ends. Germline V lookup: CDR1 SNHLY, CDR2 FYNNEI. This CDR3 spans 16 amino acids. The CDR3 DNA reads as TGTGCCAGCAGTGGAGGAGGAGGGCGGGGTGCAGAAAAACTGTTTTTT. This sequence encodes CASSGGGGRGAEKLFF.

The chain has TRBV6-1 and TRBJ2-5, with D perhaps TRBD1 (6 bases). The CDR3 loop spans 15 amino acids. V gave up 5 bases and J gave up 1 base, with 14 bases separating them. Germline CDR1 and CDR2: MNHNS and SASEGT. The CDR3 here is CASSWDIGAQETQYF. CDR3 DNA: TGTGCCAGCAGTTGGGACATCGGGGCCCAAGAGACCCAGTACTTC.

This chain uses TRBV7-2 with TRBJ2-5; 9 bases are a match to TRBD2. Germline CDR1 reads SGHTA; CDR2 reads FQGNSA. The CDR3 is 17 residues long. Unmatched junction bases numbered 8, after V lost 1 base and J lost 2 bases. CDR3 region: CASSLVGGGADQETQYF. CDR3 DNA: TGTGCCAGCAGCTTAGTGGGCGGGGGGGCGGATCAAGAGACCCAGTACTTC.

The table lists this clone with a count of one. This sequence joins TRBV30 and TRBJ2-1; D gene ambiguous. Germline CDR1 is GTSNPN and CDR2 is SVGIG (reference sequence). Trimming removed 0 bases from V and 4 bases from J, with 10 bases in between. The CDR3 is 14 amino acids. The CDR3 coding sequence is TGTGCCTGGAGTGTAATTTCTGCTTACAATGAGCAGTTCTTC. It codes for CAWSVISAYNEQFF.

In nucleotides, the CDR3 is TGTGCCAGCAGCTTAGCGGGCCGGGGGTACCAAGAGACCCAGTACTTC. Its protein product is CASSLAGRGYQETQYF. V is TRBV7-9 and J is TRBJ2-5; D might be TRBD2 (6 bases). The CDR3 has 16 residues. The V end lost 0 bases, the J end lost 0 bases, and 11 bases lay between the germline ends. Germline lookup yields CDR1 SEHNR and CDR2 FQNEAQ (reference sequence).

The V call is TRBV7-2, the J call TRBJ2-2; TRBD2 agrees at 11 bases. The CDR3 spans 18 residues. V lost 4 bases to trimming and J lost 7 bases; unmatched junction nucleotides: 14. Per germline, CDR1 SGHTA and CDR2 FQGNSA. In DNA, the CDR3 is TGTGCCAGCAGCTCCCCCAGGGGTAGCGGGGGGGCCGGCGGGGAGCTGTTTTTT. It codes for CASSSPRGSGGAGGELFF.

Turning to this clone: A junction end diverges from the germline sequence, so it may reflect a read error. The V and J genes are TRBV30 and TRBJ1-2; 9 bases line up with TRBD1. From germline, CDR1 is GTSNPN and CDR2 SVGIG (reference sequence). This CDR3 is 11 amino acids long. Here the CDR3 DNA reads TGTGCCTGGAGTTCTGGGACAGGGAGGGCCTTC. It translates to CAWSSGTGRAF.

V usage is TRBV5-4 and J usage is TRBJ2-3, with no clear D. The CDR3 consists of 15 residues. In germline, CDR1 is SGHNT, CDR2 YYREEE (reference sequence). With 0 bases removed from V and 2 bases from J, the gap between germline ends came to 10 bases. The CDR3 reads CASSLETAHTDTQYF. The CDR3 coding sequence is TGTGCCAGCAGCTTGGAAACGGCCCACACAGATACGCAGTATTTT.

The chain has TRBV5-1 and TRBJ1-6, with 8 bases identical to TRBD1. Germline lookup yields CDR1 SGHRS and CDR2 YFSETQ. J lost 5 bases, V lost 4 bases, and 8 bases had no gene match. CDR3 size: 16 residues. The CDR3 loop reads CASSPTGTGNNSPLHF. The CDR3 nucleotides are TGCGCCAGCAGCCCAACCGGGACAGGAAATAATTCACCCCTCCACTTT.

This clone has a single count. The V call is TRBV6-1, the J call TRBJ1-6, with unresolved D. Germline CDR1 and CDR2: MNHNS and SASEGT. This CDR3 region has 10 residues. The ends were cut back, 8 bases at V and 12 bases at J, with 8 bases in the middle. This CDR3 is CASGVGPLHF. In nucleotides, the CDR3 is TGTGCCAGCGGAGTGGGACCCCTCCACTTT.

The chain employs TRBV11-3 and TRBJ2-1; 7 bases map to TRBD2. The J segment lost 5 bases and the V segment lost 2 bases, leaving 6 bases of the junction unmatched. Germline values: CDR1 SGHNT, CDR2 YENEEA. This CDR3 comprises 15 residues. The CDR3 region is CASSLQPGGNNEQFF. The CDR3 bases are TGTGCCAGCAGCTTACAACCGGGGGGAAACAATGAGCAGTTCTTC.

The CDR3 here is CASRTPGTVFNYGYTF. CDR3 nucleotides: TGTGCCAGCAGGACTCCCGGGACAGTTTTTAACTATGGCTACACCTTC. The rearrangement links TRBV7-2 to TRBJ1-2; 7 nucleotides agree with TRBD1. The CDR3 covers 16 residues. Germline V gene sequence: CDR1 SGHTA, CDR2 FQGNSA. Trimming cost V 6 bases and J 1 base; bases outside gene matches: 11.

The J gene is TRBJ2-5, the V gene TRBV4-2; 8 bases map to TRBD1. The V segment lost 3 bases and the J segment 5 bases; nucleotides outside the gene matches: 8. There are 15 residues in the CDR3. Per germline, CDR1 LGHNA and CDR2 YNFKEQ. Here the CDR3 reads CASSHPGQGVETQYF. As DNA, the CDR3 is TGTGCCAGCAGCCACCCTGGACAGGGTGTGGAGACCCAGTACTTC.

Only one count was recorded for this clone. V is TRBV10-1 and J is TRBJ2-5; D might be TRBD2 (6 bases). V dropped 11 bases and J dropped 13 bases, with 38 bases sitting between them. Per the germline V gene, CDR1 is WNHNN and CDR2 is SYGVQD (reference sequence). The CDR3 covers 17 residues. CDR3 sequence (DNA): TGCGCCGGCTTGGTCCAGCGGGTCCCAATACCTATATTACGTTGGTACTTC. Protein product: CAGLVQRVPIPILRWYF.

This rearrangement joins TRBV5-1 to TRBJ2-1; D is unresolved. The CDR3 contains 15 residues. Trimming cost V 0 bases and J 2 bases, with 9 bases left between them. The germline V gene has CDR1 SGHRS and CDR2 YFSETQ. In nucleotides, the CDR3 is TGCGCCAGCAGCTTGGACACCGAAACCTACAATGAGCAGTTCTTC. Amino acid sequence: CASSLDTETYNEQFF.

The genes are TRBV28 and TRBJ1-1; D possibly corresponds to TRBD1 (6 bases). From germline, CDR1 is MDHEN and CDR2 SYDVKM. This CDR3 has 15 amino acids. V was pared by 5 bases and J by 3 bases, with 16 bases between. CDR3 amino acids: CASSPGGGTYTEAFF. The CDR3 nucleotides read TGTGCCAGCAGTCCCGGGGGGGGGACATACACTGAAGCTTTCTTT.

The chain employs TRBV7-3 and TRBJ2-1, with TRBD2 matching 8 bases. CDR1 and CDR2 (germline): SGHTA, FQGTGA. The CDR3 consists of 14 residues. With V trimmed by 1 base and J by 8 bases, 4 bases remained unmatched. This CDR3 is CASSLNGRAHEQFF. The CDR3 nucleotides read TGTGCCAGCAGCTTAAACGGGAGGGCGCATGAGCAGTTCTTC.

V and J are TRBV11-3 and TRBJ2-1; 11 positions match TRBD2. Trimming removed 2 bases from V and 4 bases from J; junction bases left unmatched: 10. This CDR3 is built from 18 residues. Germline CDR1 reads SGHNT; CDR2 reads YENEEA. CDR3 in DNA: TGTGCCAGCAGCTTATCTTGGGCTAGCGGGGGGAAATACAATGAGCAGTTCTTC. Its translation is CASSLSWASGGKYNEQFF.

The CDR3 region has the DNA TGTGCCAGCAAGAGCTATGGCTACACCTTC. Its protein is CASKSYGYTF. This rearrangement joins TRBV21-1 to TRBJ1-2. TRBV21-1 is a pseudogene segment. The CDR3 totals 10 residues.